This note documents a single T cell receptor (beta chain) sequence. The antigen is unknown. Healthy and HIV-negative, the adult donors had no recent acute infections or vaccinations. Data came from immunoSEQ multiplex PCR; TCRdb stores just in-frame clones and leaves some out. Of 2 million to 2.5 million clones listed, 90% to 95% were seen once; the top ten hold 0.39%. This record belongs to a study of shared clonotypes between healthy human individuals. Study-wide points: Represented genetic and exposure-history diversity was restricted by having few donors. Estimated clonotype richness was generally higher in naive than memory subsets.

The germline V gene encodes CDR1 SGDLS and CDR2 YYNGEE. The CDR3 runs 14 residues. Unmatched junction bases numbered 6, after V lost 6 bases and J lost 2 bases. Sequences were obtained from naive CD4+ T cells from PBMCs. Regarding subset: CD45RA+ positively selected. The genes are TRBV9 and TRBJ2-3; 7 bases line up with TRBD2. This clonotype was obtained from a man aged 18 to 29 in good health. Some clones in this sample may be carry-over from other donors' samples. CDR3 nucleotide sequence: TGTGCCAGCACCTCCGGGACTATCACAGATACGCAGTATTTT. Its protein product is CASTSGTITDTQYF.